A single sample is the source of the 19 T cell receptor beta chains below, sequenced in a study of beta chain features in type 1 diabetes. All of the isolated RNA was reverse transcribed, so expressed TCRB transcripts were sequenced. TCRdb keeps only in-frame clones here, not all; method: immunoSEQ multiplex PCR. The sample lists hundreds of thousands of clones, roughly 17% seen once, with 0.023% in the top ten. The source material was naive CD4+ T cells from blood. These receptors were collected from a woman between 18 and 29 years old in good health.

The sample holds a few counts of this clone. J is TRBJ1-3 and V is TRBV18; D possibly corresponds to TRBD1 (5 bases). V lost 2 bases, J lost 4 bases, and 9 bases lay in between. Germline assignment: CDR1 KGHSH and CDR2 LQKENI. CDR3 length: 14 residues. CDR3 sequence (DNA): TGTGCCAGCTCACCAGGGACTTACGGAAACACCATATATTTT. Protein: CASSPGTYGNTIYF.

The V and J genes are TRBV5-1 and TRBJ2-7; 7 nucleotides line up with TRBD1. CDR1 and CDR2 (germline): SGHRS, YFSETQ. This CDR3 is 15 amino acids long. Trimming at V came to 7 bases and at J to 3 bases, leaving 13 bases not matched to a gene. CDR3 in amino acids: CASQPRQGVNYEQYF. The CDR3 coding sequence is TGCGCCAGCCAACCCCGACAGGGTGTAAACTACGAGCAGTACTTC.

The CDR3 is CASSLFGTESTDTQYF. CDR3 DNA: TGTGCCAGCAGTTTATTCGGGACAGAAAGCACAGATACGCAGTATTTT. J is TRBJ2-3 and V is TRBV28; 7 nucleotides line up with TRBD1. The trim removed 1 base at V and 0 bases at J, leaving 4 bases unmatched. This CDR3 is 16 amino acids long. Germline-derived CDR1 and CDR2 are MDHEN and SYDVKM.

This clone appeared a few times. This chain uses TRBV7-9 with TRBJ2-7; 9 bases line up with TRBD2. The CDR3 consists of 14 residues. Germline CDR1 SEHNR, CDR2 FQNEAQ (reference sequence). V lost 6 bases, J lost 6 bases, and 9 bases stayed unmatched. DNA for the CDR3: TGTGCCAGCAGTCCCGGGCGGGAGGGCCCCGAGCAGTACTTC. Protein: CASSPGREGPEQYF.

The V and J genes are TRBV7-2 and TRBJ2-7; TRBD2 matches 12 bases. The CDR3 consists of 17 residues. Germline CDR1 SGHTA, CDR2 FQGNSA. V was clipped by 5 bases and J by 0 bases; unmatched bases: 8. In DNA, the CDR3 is TGTGCCAGCAGCGTTGGGACTAGCGGGTTTAGCTCCTACGAGCAGTACTTC. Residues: CASSVGTSGFSSYEQYF.

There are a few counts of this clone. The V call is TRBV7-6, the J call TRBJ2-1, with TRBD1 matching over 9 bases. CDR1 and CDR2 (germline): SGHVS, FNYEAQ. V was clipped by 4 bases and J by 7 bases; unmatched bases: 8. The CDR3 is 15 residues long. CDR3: CASSSPGQGLNEQFF. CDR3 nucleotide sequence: TGTGCCAGCAGCTCCCCGGGACAGGGCTTGAATGAGCAGTTCTTC.

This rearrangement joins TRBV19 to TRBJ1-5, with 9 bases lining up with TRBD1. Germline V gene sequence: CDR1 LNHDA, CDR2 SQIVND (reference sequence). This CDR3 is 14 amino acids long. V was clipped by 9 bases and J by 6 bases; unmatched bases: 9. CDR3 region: CASSSRQGGQPQHF. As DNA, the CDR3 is TGTGCCAGCAGCTCCAGACAGGGGGGTCAGCCCCAGCATTTT. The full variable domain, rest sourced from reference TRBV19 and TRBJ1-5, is DGGITQSPKYLFRKEGQNVTLSCEQNLNHDAMYWYRQDPGQGLRLIYYSQIVNDFQKGDIAEGYSVSREKKESFPLTVTSAQKNPTAFYLCASSSRQGGQPQHFGDGTRLSIL.

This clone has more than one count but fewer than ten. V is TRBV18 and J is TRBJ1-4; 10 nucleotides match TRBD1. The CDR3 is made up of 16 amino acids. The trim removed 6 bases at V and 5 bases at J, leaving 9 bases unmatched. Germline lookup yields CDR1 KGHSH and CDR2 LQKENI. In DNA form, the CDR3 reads TGTGCCAGCTCGCCATCTCCGGGACAGGGGAATGAAAAACTGTTTTTT. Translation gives CASSPSPGQGNEKLFF. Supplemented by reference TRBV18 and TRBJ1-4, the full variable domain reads NAGVMQNPRHLVRRRGQEARLRCSPMKGHSHVYWYRQLPEEGLKFMVYLQKENIIDESGMPKERFSAEFPKEGPSILRIQQVVRGDSAAYFCASSPSPGQGNEKLFFGSGTQLSVL.

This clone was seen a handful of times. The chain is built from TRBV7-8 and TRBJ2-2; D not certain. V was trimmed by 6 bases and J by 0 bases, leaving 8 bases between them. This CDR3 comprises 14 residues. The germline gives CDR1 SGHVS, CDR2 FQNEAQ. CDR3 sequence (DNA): TGTGCCAGCAGGCGAACAGCGAACACCGGGGAGCTGTTTTTT. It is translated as CASRRTANTGELFF.

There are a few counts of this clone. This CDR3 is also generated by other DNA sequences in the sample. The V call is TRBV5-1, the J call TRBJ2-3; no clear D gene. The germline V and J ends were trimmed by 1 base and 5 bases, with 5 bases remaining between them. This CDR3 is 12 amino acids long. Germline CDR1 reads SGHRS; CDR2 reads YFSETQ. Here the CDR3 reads CASSLSLDTQYF. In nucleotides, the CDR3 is TGCGCCAGCAGCTTGAGTTTAGATACGCAGTATTTT.

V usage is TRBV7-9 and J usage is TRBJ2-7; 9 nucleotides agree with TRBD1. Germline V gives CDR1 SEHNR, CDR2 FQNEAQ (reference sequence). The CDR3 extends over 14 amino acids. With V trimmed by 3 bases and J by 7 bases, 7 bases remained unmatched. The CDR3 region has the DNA TGTGCCAGCAGCTTGGGGACAGGGACCTTTGAGCAGTACTTC. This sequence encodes CASSLGTGTFEQYF.

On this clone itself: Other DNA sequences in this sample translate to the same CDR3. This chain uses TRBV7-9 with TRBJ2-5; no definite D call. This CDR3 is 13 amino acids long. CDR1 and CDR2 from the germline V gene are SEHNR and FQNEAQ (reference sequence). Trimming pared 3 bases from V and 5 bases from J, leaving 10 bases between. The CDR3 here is CASSLRGGETQYF. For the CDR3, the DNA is TGTGCCAGCAGCTTGCGCGGTGGGGAGACCCAGTACTTC.

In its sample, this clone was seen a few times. CDR3: CASSLEASRDTQYF. The CDR3, as DNA: TGTGCCAGCAGCTTAGAGGCTAGCCGAGATACGCAGTATTTT. The chain employs TRBV7-9 and TRBJ2-3; D is perhaps TRBD2 (5 bases). V was clipped by 1 base and J by 5 bases, with 10 bases between them. The germline CDR1 and CDR2 sequences are SEHNR and FQNEAQ (reference sequence). CDR3 length: 14 residues.

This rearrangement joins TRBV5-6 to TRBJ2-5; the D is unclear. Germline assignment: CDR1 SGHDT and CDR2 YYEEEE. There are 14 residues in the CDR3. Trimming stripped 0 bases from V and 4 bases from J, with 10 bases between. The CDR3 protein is CASSLARVRETQYF. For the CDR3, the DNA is TGTGCCAGCAGCTTGGCCCGGGTGCGAGAGACCCAGTACTTC.

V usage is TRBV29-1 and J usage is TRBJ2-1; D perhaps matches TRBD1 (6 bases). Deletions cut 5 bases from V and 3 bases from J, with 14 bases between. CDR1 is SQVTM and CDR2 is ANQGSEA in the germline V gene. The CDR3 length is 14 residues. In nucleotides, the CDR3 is TGCAGCGTTCTTCACAGGGAACTCTACAATGAGCAGTTCTTC. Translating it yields CSVLHRELYNEQFF.

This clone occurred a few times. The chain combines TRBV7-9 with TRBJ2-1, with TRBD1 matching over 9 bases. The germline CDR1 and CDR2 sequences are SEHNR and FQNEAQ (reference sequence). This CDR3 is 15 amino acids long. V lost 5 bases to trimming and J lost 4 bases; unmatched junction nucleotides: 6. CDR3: CASSAPGQGYNEQFF. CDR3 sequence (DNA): TGTGCCAGCAGCGCTCCGGGACAGGGTTACAATGAGCAGTTCTTC. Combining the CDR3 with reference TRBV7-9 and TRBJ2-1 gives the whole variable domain DTGVSQNPRHKITKRGQNVTFRCDPISEHNRLYWYRQTLGQGPEFLTYFQNEAQLEKSRLLSDRFSAERPKGSFSTLEIQRTEQGDSAMYLCASSAPGQGYNEQFFGPGTRLTVL.

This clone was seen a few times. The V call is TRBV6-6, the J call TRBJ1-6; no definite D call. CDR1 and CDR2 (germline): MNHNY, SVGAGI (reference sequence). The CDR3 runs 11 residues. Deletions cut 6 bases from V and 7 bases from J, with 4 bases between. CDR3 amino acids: CASSDNSPLHF. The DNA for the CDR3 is TGTGCCAGCAGCGACAATTCACCCCTCCACTTT.

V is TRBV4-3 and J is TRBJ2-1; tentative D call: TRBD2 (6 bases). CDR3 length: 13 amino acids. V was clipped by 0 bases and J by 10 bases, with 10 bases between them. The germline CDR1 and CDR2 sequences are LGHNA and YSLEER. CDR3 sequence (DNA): TGCGCCAGCAGCCAAGACCGGGACTGGGAGCAGTTCTTC. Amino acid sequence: CASSQDRDWEQFF.

In nucleotides, the CDR3 is TGCAGCGTTGCTAGCGTCACCCTGAGGGATACGCAGTATTTT. Residues: CSVASVTLRDTQYF. The chain couples TRBV29-1 to TRBJ2-3, with a weak D call TRBD2 (6 bases). Germline assignment: CDR1 SQVTM and CDR2 ANQGSEA. The CDR3 runs to 14 residues. The V end lost 4 bases, the J end lost 6 bases, and 17 bases lay between the germline ends.